The next 20 T cell receptor beta chains were all read from a single sample in a study of blood T cells in healthy people across ages. A second PCR, run for roughly 7 to 11 cycles, used a sample-barcoded 5' primer plus a J-beta primer mix. Each CDR3 protein is one row after TCRdb ran MiXCR on the 5' RACE reads. The sample contains around 690,000 distinct CDR3 sequences, under 70% of which appear only once. Sequences were obtained from blood. The source is a man aged 55 to 70 in good health.

J is TRBJ2-3 and V is TRBV24-1; 8 bases are shared with TRBD2. CDR1 and CDR2 from the germline V gene are KGHDR and SFDVKD. CDR3 size: 16 residues. The ends lost 2 bases at V and 1 base at J; junction bases unmatched: 4. The CDR3 region has the DNA TGTGCCACCAGTGATTCCGGGCGGGGGGGCACAGATACGCAGTATTTT. Its translation: CATSDSGRGGTDTQYF.

The chain joins TRBV12-3 or TRBV12-4 to TRBJ2-3, with 10 positions matching TRBD2. V gave up 6 bases and J gave up 3 bases; unmatched junction bases: 6. The CDR3 covers 15 residues. CDR3 loop: CASSRSGGRTDTQYF. DNA for the CDR3: TGTGCCAGCAGCCGTAGCGGGGGGAGGACAGATACGCAGTATTTT.

The genes are TRBV21-1 and TRBJ2-7. TRBV21-1 is termed a pseudogene. CDR3 length equals 15 residues. The CDR3 loop reads CASSKEAVPTYEQYF. The CDR3 DNA sequence: TGTGCCAGCAGTAAAGAGGCAGTACCAACCTACGAGCAGTACTTC.

The genes are TRBV5-1 and TRBJ1-2; 12 bases align to TRBD1. The germline V gene encodes CDR1 SGHRS and CDR2 YFSETQ. The CDR3 sequence is 15 residues long. The J segment lost 13 bases and the V segment lost 1 base, leaving 11 bases of the junction unmatched. CDR3 loop: CASSLTSGTGGHGTF. CDR3 coding DNA: TGCGCCAGCAGCTTGACGTCCGGGACAGGGGGCCATGGCACCTTC. Combining the CDR3 with reference TRBV5-1 and TRBJ1-2 gives the whole variable domain KAGVTQTPRYLIKTRGQQVTLSCSPISGHRSVSWYQQTPGQGLQFLFEYFSETQRNKGNFPGRFSGRQFSNSRSEMNVSTLELGDSALYLCASSLTSGTGGHGTFGSGTRLTVV.

This clonotype has a handful of counts. The chain uses TRBV5-1 and TRBJ2-7, with D perhaps TRBD1 or TRBD2 (5 bases each). Germline assignment: CDR1 SGHRS and CDR2 YFSETQ. V lost 5 bases and J 1 base, leaving 16 bases between the germline ends. The CDR3 spans 15 residues. The CDR3 spells CASRGTGTGSYEQYF. CDR3 DNA: TGCGCCAGCAGAGGTACCGGGACGGGGTCCTACGAGCAGTACTTC.

The chain recombines TRBV20-1 with TRBJ2-4, with 10 bases identical to TRBD2. The J call could be wrong; TRBJ2-5 is a better fit for the DNA end. Germline V gene data show CDR1 as DFQATT and CDR2 as SNEGSKA (reference sequence). The CDR3 covers 17 residues. CDR3 amino acids: CSARDLKRGGPQETQYF. CDR3 DNA: TGCAGTGCTAGAGATTTGAAGCGGGGGGGCCCTCAAGAGACCCAGTACTTC.

The chain uses TRBV12-3 or TRBV12-4 and TRBJ2-7; D unresolved. The CDR3 loop spans 15 amino acids. Trimming removed 2 bases at V and 0 bases at J, with 11 bases between. CDR3 DNA sequence: TGTGCCAGCAGTTTATTCCAGGCGAGCTCCTACGAGCAGTACTTC. It yields the protein CASSLFQASSYEQYF.

This chain joins TRBV20-1 and TRBJ1-1; TRBD1 agrees at 8 bases. CDR3 size: 13 residues. V dropped 6 bases and J dropped 7; count of bases not matched to a gene: 10. Germline values: CDR1 DFQATT, CDR2 SNEGSKA (reference sequence). As DNA, the CDR3 is TGCAGTGCGCCCAGGGGGCCCGTAGTTGAAGCTTTCTTT. Amino acid sequence: CSAPRGPVVEAFF.

This clonotype was found a few times. J is TRBJ2-5 and V is TRBV28; 7 nucleotides align to TRBD1. The CDR3 covers 17 residues. V was clipped by 1 base and J by 5 bases; unmatched bases: 13. In germline, CDR1 is MDHEN, CDR2 SYDVKM. The CDR3 loop is CASSLLDGTALRETQYF. As DNA, the CDR3 is TGTGCCAGCAGTTTATTGGACGGGACAGCTCTCCGGGAGACCCAGTACTTC.

CDR3 loop: CASSPGEGSNQPQHF. In DNA, the CDR3 is TGTGCCAGCAGCCCAGGGGAGGGAAGCAATCAGCCCCAGCATTTT. V and J are TRBV12-3 or TRBV12-4 and TRBJ1-5, with D tentatively TRBD1 (6 bases). This CDR3 comprises 15 residues. V was trimmed by 6 bases and J by 1 base, leaving 13 bases between them.

The chain uses TRBV28 and TRBJ2-5; unclear D gene. The CDR3 totals 12 residues. V was shortened by 6 bases and J by 7 bases, with 12 bases between the two germline ends. Germline CDR1 and CDR2: MDHEN and SYDVKM. CDR3 coding DNA: TGTGCCAGCAGCAGCACGTCCGGGACCCAGTACTTC. Amino acids: CASSSTSGTQYF.

The chain joins TRBV21-1 to TRBJ2-6. TRBV21-1 is recorded as a pseudogene. The CDR3 is made up of 18 amino acids. CDR3 bases: TGTGCCAGCAGCAAGTGGGAACAGCCTCGCTCTGGGGCCAACGTCCTGACTTTC. This sequence encodes CASSKWEQPRSGANVLTF.

This clonotype was recorded many times. V gene TRBV13 combines with J gene TRBJ2-7; the match to TRBD2 covers 12 bases. Losses at the gene ends were 5 bases for V and 1 base for J; bases not matched to a gene: 3. Germline V gene lookup returns CDR1 PRHDT and CDR2 FYEKMQ (reference sequence). The CDR3 sequence is 15 residues long. CDR3 sequence: CASSLGTSGSYEQYF. CDR3 DNA sequence: TGTGCCAGCAGCCTTGGGACTAGCGGGTCCTACGAGCAGTACTTC.

In nucleotides, the CDR3 is TGCAGCGTTGAAGGGGGTAGGGGCACAGATACGCAGTATTTT. Encoded protein: CSVEGGRGTDTQYF. V is TRBV29-1 and J is TRBJ2-3; no firm D call. CDR3 length equals 14 residues. Germline CDR1 is SQVTM and CDR2 is ANQGSEA. V shed 1 base and J shed 1 base, with 9 bases lying between them.

The V call is TRBV6-6, the J call TRBJ2-3; D is tentatively TRBD1 or TRBD2 (5 bases each). CDR3 length: 14 residues. V lost 4 bases, J lost 6 bases, and 14 bases lay in between. Germline V gene sequence: CDR1 MNHNY, CDR2 SVGAGI (reference sequence). CDR3 DNA sequence: TGTGCCAGCAGTTCCGGGACCTCTTTCGATACGCAGTATTTT. Translated: CASSSGTSFDTQYF.

This clonotype was observed once. The chain carries TRBV14 and TRBJ2-1; perhaps D is TRBD1 or TRBD2 (6 bases each). The CDR3 length is 17 residues. The V and J ends lost 4 bases and 6 bases respectively, with 22 bases between them. CDR1 and CDR2 (germline): SGHDN, FVKESK. The CDR3, as DNA: TGTGCCAGCAGCCCCCCTTGGAGGGGGGCGGATGGCAATGAGCAGTTCTTC. The encoded protein is CASSPPWRGADGNEQFF.

The chain recombines TRBV20-1 with TRBJ2-5; D may be TRBD1 (5 bases). Trimming removed 6 bases from V and 1 base from J, with 15 bases in between. The CDR3 consists of 14 residues. CDR1 DFQATT and CDR2 SNEGSKA come from the germline V gene (reference sequence). The CDR3 region has the DNA TGCAGTGCCTGGGGCCCGGATGGCCAAGAGACCCAGTACTTC. Protein: CSAWGPDGQETQYF.

This chain joins TRBV10-3 and TRBJ2-6; the D gene is possibly TRBD1 (6 bases). CDR1 is ENHRY, CDR2 SYGVKD, per germline. The CDR3 is 15 residues long. V shed 6 bases and J shed 1 base, with 10 bases lying between them. CDR3 sequence (DNA): TGTGCCATCAGCGGACAGTCGTCTGGGGCCAACGTCCTGACTTTC. The encoded protein is CAISGQSSGANVLTF.

This chain joins TRBV2 and TRBJ1-2; TRBD1 agrees at 8 bases. Germline trimming cut 8 bases from V and 4 bases from J; bases unmatched to any gene: 15. The CDR3 length is 16 residues. Germline CDR1 and CDR2: SNHLY and FYNNEI. CDR3 sequence reads: CASRRQGAKVGYGYTF. The CDR3 bases are TGTGCCAGCCGTAGGCAGGGGGCCAAGGTTGGCTATGGCTACACCTTC.

This clonotype was counted ten times or more. The chain uses TRBV20-1 and TRBJ2-1, with no clear D. This CDR3 has 15 residues. Trimming removed 1 base from V and 0 bases from J, with 10 bases in between. Germline assignment: CDR1 DFQATT and CDR2 SNEGSKA (reference sequence). The CDR3 spells CSARVGASSYNEQFF. The CDR3, as DNA: TGCAGTGCTAGAGTGGGTGCTAGCTCCTACAATGAGCAGTTCTTC.